This is a list of T cell receptor beta chains from one sample in a study of early T cells in non-severe SARS-CoV-2 infection. Each CDR3 protein gets one entry after TCRdb re-called the 5' RACE reads with MiXCR. The repertoire includes 20,000 to 30,000 distinct CDR3 sequences, 4.3% of them detected once, and 15% to 18% sits in the top ten. Input material: whole blood. The source is an adult who was a healthcare worker with PCR-confirmed SARS-CoV-2 infection or an uninfected control (not recorded which). Each CDR3 is given with its conserved first and last residue. Each record gives: V gene, clone size, D gene, J gene, CDR3 DNA, CDR3 protein. D genes are given only for firm matches. Clone size is given for some rows only: seen once, a few or many times, or a class if the clone is expanded.

V gene: TRBV5-4; clone size: few; D gene: .; J gene: TRBJ1-1; CDR3 DNA: TGTGCCAGCAGTTCTGGACAGCCAACGAACACTGAAGCTTTCTTT; CDR3 protein: CASSSGQPTNTEAFF
V gene: TRBV7-3; clone size: few; D gene: TRBD2; J gene: TRBJ2-3; CDR3 DNA: TGTGCCAGCAGCCCGTATAGCGGGAGATCGGCAGATACGCAGTATTTT; CDR3 protein: CASSPYSGRSADTQYF
V gene: TRBV6-6; clone size: few; D gene: TRBD1; J gene: TRBJ2-7; CDR3 DNA: TGTGCCAGCAGTCCCATGCAGGGGGCCTACGAGCAGTACTTC; CDR3 protein: CASSPMQGAYEQYF
V gene: TRBV29-1; clone size: .; D gene: .; J gene: TRBJ2-7; CDR3 DNA: TGCAGCGCCCGAGGGGTAAAACTGGGGATTCCCCCCTACGAGCAGTACTTC; CDR3 protein: CSARGVKLGIPPYEQYF
V gene: TRBV10-1; clone size: .; D gene: .; J gene: TRBJ2-2; CDR3 DNA: TGCGCCAGCAGTGAGTCACCGTACACCGGGGAGCTGTTTTTT; CDR3 protein: CASSESPYTGELFF
V gene: TRBV24-1; clone size: many; D gene: .; J gene: TRBJ2-5; CDR3 DNA: TGTGCCACCAGGGGGATCCAAGAGACCCAGTACTTC; CDR3 protein: CATRGIQETQYF
V gene: TRBV11-2; clone size: many; D gene: .; J gene: TRBJ2-2; CDR3 DNA: TGTGCCAGCAGTCAACTCGCTCGCATCGATCGATCCGGGGAGCTGTTTTTT; CDR3 protein: CASSQLARIDRSGELFF
V gene: TRBV20-1; clone size: many; D gene: .; J gene: TRBJ1-1; CDR3 DNA: TGCAGTGCCCTCCCGGGGGGACTTAACACTGAAGCTTTCTTT; CDR3 protein: CSALPGGLNTEAFF
V gene: TRBV10-1; clone size: .; D gene: .; J gene: TRBJ2-7; CDR3 DNA: TGCGCCAGCAGTGAGTCCGGGAACAACGAGCAGTACTTC; CDR3 protein: CASSESGNNEQYF
V gene: TRBV7-9; clone size: many; D gene: .; J gene: TRBJ1-2; CDR3 DNA: TGTGCCAGCAGCTTCGGAGATACTAACTATGGCTACACCTTC; CDR3 protein: CASSFGDTNYGYTF
V gene: TRBV7-8; clone size: many; D gene: .; J gene: TRBJ2-1; CDR3 DNA: TGTGCCAGCAGCTCGATAGCTAAGTCCTACAATGAGCAGTTCTTC; CDR3 protein: CASSSIAKSYNEQFF
V gene: TRBV4-1; clone size: many; D gene: TRBD2; J gene: TRBJ2-5; CDR3 DNA: TGCGCCAGCAGCCAAGATCGGGAGGAAACGACCCAGTACTTC; CDR3 protein: CASSQDREETTQYF
V gene: TRBV2; clone size: many; D gene: TRBD1; J gene: TRBJ1-4; CDR3 DNA: TGTGCCAGCAGCAGCCGGGACAGGGATACTAATGAAAAACTGTTTTTT; CDR3 protein: CASSSRDRDTNEKLFF
V gene: TRBV11-2; clone size: medium-sized; D gene: .; J gene: TRBJ1-1; CDR3 DNA: TGTGCCAGCAGCCTAGGCGGACGGGTTGAAGCTTTCTTT; CDR3 protein: CASSLGGRVEAFF
V gene: TRBV6-6; clone size: .; D gene: .; J gene: TRBJ1-1; CDR3 DNA: TGTGCCAGCAGTTACAGGGGGTCGGGCACTGAAGCTTTCTTT; CDR3 protein: CASSYRGSGTEAFF
V gene: TRBV12-3/TRBV12-4; clone size: few; D gene: .; J gene: TRBJ2-1; CDR3 DNA: TGTGCCAGCAGTTTTTTGGATGAGCAGTTCTTC; CDR3 protein: CASSFLDEQFF
V gene: TRBV4-3; clone size: many; D gene: .; J gene: TRBJ1-6; CDR3 DNA: TGCGCCAGCAGCCAATTCGGGGGTAGAGCCCCCGGCAATTCACCCCTCCACTTT; CDR3 protein: CASSQFGGRAPGNSPLHF
V gene: TRBV27; clone size: many; D gene: .; J gene: TRBJ1-4; CDR3 DNA: TGTGCCACCAGGACAGCAAATGAAAAACTGTTTTTT; CDR3 protein: CATRTANEKLFF
V gene: TRBV10-3; clone size: few; D gene: TRBD2; J gene: TRBJ2-1; CDR3 DNA: TGTGCCTCTCCTCCCGGGACTAGCGGTGGAAATGAGCAGTTCTTC; CDR3 protein: CASPPGTSGGNEQFF
V gene: TRBV27; clone size: many; D gene: .; J gene: TRBJ1-1; CDR3 DNA: TGTGCCAGCAGTCTCGACTTGAACACTGAAGCTTTCTTT; CDR3 protein: CASSLDLNTEAFF